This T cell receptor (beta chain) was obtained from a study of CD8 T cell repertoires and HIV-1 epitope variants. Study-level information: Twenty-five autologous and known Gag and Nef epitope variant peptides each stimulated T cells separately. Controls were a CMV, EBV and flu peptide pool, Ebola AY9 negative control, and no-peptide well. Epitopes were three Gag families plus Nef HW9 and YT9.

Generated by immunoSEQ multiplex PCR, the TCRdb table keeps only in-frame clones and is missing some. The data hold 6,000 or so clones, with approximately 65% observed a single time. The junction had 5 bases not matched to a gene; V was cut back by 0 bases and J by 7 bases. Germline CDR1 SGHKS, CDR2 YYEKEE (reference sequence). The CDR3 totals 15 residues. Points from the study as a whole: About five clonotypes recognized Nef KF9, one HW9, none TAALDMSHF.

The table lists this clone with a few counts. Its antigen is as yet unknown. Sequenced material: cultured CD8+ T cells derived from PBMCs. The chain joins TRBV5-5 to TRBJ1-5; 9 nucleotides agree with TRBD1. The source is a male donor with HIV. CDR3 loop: CASSLDTGGGQPQHF. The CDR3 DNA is TGTGCCAGCAGCTTGGATACAGGGGGCGGCCAGCCCCAGCATTTT.